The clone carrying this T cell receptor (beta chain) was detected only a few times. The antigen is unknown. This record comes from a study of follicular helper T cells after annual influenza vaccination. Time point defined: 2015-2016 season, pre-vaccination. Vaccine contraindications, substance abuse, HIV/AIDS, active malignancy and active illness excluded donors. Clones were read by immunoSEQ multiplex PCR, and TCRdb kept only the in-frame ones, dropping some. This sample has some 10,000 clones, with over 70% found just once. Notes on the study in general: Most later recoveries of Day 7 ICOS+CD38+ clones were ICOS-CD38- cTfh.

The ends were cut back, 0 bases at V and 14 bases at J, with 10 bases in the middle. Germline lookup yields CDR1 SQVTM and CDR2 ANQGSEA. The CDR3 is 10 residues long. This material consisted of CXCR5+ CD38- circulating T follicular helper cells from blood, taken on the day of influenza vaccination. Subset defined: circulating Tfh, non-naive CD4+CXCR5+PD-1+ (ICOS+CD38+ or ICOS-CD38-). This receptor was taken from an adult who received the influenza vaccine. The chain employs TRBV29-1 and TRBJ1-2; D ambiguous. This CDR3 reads CSVEDWYQTF. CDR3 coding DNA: TGCAGCGTTGAAGATTGGTATCAGACCTTC.